The 25 T cell receptor beta chains in this list originate from one sample, sequenced in a study of shared clonotypes between healthy human individuals. TCRdb's table, derived via immunoSEQ multiplex PCR, lists solely in-frame clones and lacks some. The sample has 2.5 million or so clones; approximately 94% are singletons. Sequencing was performed on naive CD4+ T cells sorted from blood. Described subset: CD45RA+ positively selected. Receptor source: a man between 18 and 35 years old in good health.

The chain is built from TRBV7-2 and TRBJ2-7, with 8 positions matching TRBD1. In germline, CDR1 is SGHTA, CDR2 FQGNSA. The trim removed 4 bases at V and 4 bases at J, leaving 6 bases unmatched. The CDR3 covers 14 residues. As DNA, the CDR3 is TGTGCCAGCAGCTCGACAGGGGATCGATACGAGCAGTACTTC. Protein sequence: CASSSTGDRYEQYF.

The chain is built from TRBV18 and TRBJ2-3, with 7 bases fitting TRBD1. Germline V lookup: CDR1 KGHSH, CDR2 LQKENI. The CDR3 is 16 residues long. The V gene end was trimmed by 3 bases and the J gene end by 3 bases; junction bases not matched to a gene: 9. In nucleotides, the CDR3 is TGTGCCAGCTCACCCTATCCCAGGGGGAGAACAGATACGCAGTATTTT. It translates to CASSPYPRGRTDTQYF.

The chain combines TRBV15 with TRBJ1-3; tentatively, D is TRBD1 (6 bases). CDR1 is LNHNV, CDR2 YYDKDF, per germline (reference sequence). The V end was cut by 6 bases, the J end by 8 bases, with 29 bases between. The CDR3 has 18 amino acids. Here the CDR3 DNA reads TGTGCCACCAGGTTGTCCCGCACGGGGGCGATCCTACGTGACACCATATATTTT. It codes for CATRLSRTGAILRDTIYF.

The chain combines TRBV6-5 with TRBJ1-5, with D tentatively TRBD1 (5 bases). V was shortened by 4 bases and J by 2 bases, with 9 bases between the two germline ends. Germline lookup yields CDR1 MNHEY and CDR2 SVGAGI. The CDR3 length is 14 residues. The CDR3 DNA reads as TGTGCCAGCAGTTCGGCCAGGGGCAATCAGCCCCAGCATTTT. It encodes CASSSARGNQPQHF.

The chain employs TRBV30 and TRBJ2-3; 9 nucleotides match TRBD2. This CDR3 is built from 15 residues. The J segment lost 4 bases and the V segment lost 3 bases, leaving 8 bases of the junction unmatched. Germline V gene data show CDR1 as GTSNPN and CDR2 as SVGIG (reference sequence). The CDR3 DNA sequence: TGTGCCTGGAGAGCTGGACTAGCGCCCTCAGATACGCAGTATTTT. Protein product: CAWRAGLAPSDTQYF. The whole variable domain, filled in from reference TRBV30 and TRBJ2-3, reads SQTIHQWPATLVQPVGSPLSLECTVEGTSNPNLYWYRQAAGRGLQLLFYSVGIGQISSEVPQNLSASRPQDRQFILSSKKLLLSDSGFYLCAWRAGLAPSDTQYFGPGTRLTVL.

This chain links TRBV6-6 with TRBJ1-1; weak D call: TRBD1 (5 bases). Germline loops: CDR1 MNHNY, CDR2 SVGAGI (reference sequence). V lost 2 bases, J lost 5 bases, and 12 bases lay in between. The CDR3 is made up of 14 amino acids. CDR3 protein: CASSYEVPGTEAFF. Here the CDR3 DNA reads TGTGCCAGCAGTTACGAGGTCCCAGGGACTGAAGCTTTCTTT.

The V call is TRBV25-1, the J call TRBJ2-7; 7 bases are a match to TRBD1. V was pared by 3 bases and J by 4 bases, with 6 bases of the junction left unmatched. Germline V gene sequence: CDR1 MGHDK, CDR2 SYGVNS. The CDR3 loop spans 14 amino acids. The CDR3 spells CASSDKRGLYEQYF. CDR3 nucleotides: TGTGCCAGCAGTGATAAGAGGGGGCTTTACGAGCAGTACTTC.

This clone was seen once. The CDR3 loop is CASSLKGQRYNSPLHF. The CDR3 DNA follows: TGTGCCAGCAGTTTAAAGGGACAGCGGTATAATTCACCCCTCCACTTT. V and J are TRBV28 and TRBJ1-6; 7 nucleotides match TRBD1. The CDR3 sequence is 16 residues long. The trim removed 2 bases at V and 4 bases at J, leaving 5 bases unmatched. The V gene's germline CDR1 is MDHEN and CDR2 SYDVKM.

The J gene is TRBJ2-5, the V gene TRBV7-6, with D tentatively TRBD2 (6 bases). The CDR3 length is 13 residues. From germline, CDR1 is SGHVS and CDR2 FNYEAQ. With 0 bases removed from V and 5 bases from J, the gap between germline ends came to 7 bases. CDR3 DNA sequence: TGTGCCAGCAGCTTAGCCGGGAGCGAGACCCAGTACTTC. The encoded protein is CASSLAGSETQYF.

The rearrangement joins TRBV30 to TRBJ2-7; D is possibly TRBD1 (6 bases). The CDR3 is 14 amino acids. Germline V gene lookup returns CDR1 GTSNPN and CDR2 SVGIG (reference sequence). Between the trimmed V and J ends, which lost 7 bases and 1 base, there was a span of 17 bases. The CDR3 DNA reads TGTGCCTTTTTTTCGGACAGCTATTCCTACGAGCAGTACTTC. This sequence encodes CAFFSDSYSYEQYF.

This clone was counted only a few times. The chain couples TRBV2 to TRBJ1-5, with unresolved D. Trimming took off 5 bases at V and 7 bases at J, with 9 bases between the two ends. Germline V gene data show CDR1 as SNHLY and CDR2 as FYNNEI. This CDR3 has 12 residues. Here the CDR3 DNA reads TGTGCCAGCAGTTTGGAGGGCCAGCCCCAGCATTTT. Its protein product is CASSLEGQPQHF. Using reference TRBV2 and TRBJ1-5 for the parts outside the CDR3, the full variable domain is EPEVTQTPSHQVTQMGQEVILRCVPISNHLYFYWYRQILGQKVEFLVSFYNNEISEKSEIFDDQFSVERPDGSNFTLKIRSTKLEDSAMYFCASSLEGQPQHFGDGTRLSIL.

The gene calls are TRBV10-3 and TRBJ2-3; TRBD1 or TRBD2 may be the D gene (6 bases each). Germline assignment: CDR1 ENHRY and CDR2 SYGVKD. CDR3 size: 17 residues. Trimming pared 4 bases from V and 3 bases from J, leaving 20 bases between. The CDR3 reads CAISGDLGTQGTDTQYF. The CDR3, as DNA: TGTGCCATCAGTGGGGACTTAGGGACGCAGGGGACAGATACGCAGTATTTT.

This chain links TRBV7-2 with TRBJ2-3, with TRBD1 as a possible D gene (6 bases). The CDR3 sequence is 16 residues long. V lost 5 bases and J 3 bases, leaving 18 bases between the germline ends. In germline, CDR1 is SGHTA, CDR2 FQGNSA. CDR3 region: CASSPWTVPLTDTQYF. The CDR3 DNA reads TGTGCCAGCAGCCCCTGGACAGTGCCCCTAACAGATACGCAGTATTTT.

The sample holds a few counts of this clone. The genes are TRBV5-1 and TRBJ2-7; 9 bases map to TRBD1. There are 16 residues in the CDR3. Germline CDR1 reads SGHRS; CDR2 reads YFSETQ. V lost 2 bases to trimming and J lost 2 bases; unmatched junction nucleotides: 8. CDR3 region: CASSLGQGKSTYEQYF. As DNA, the CDR3 is TGCGCCAGCAGCTTAGGACAGGGGAAGTCGACCTACGAGCAGTACTTC.

This clone was counted only a few times. The CDR3 sequence: CASSWVQGVRETQYF. The CDR3 region has the DNA TGTGCCAGCAGCTGGGTCCAGGGGGTGAGGGAGACCCAGTACTTC. The chain links TRBV7-2 to TRBJ2-5; TRBD1 matches at 7 bases. The length of the CDR3 is 15 residues. The germline V gene encodes CDR1 SGHTA and CDR2 FQGNSA. Losses at the gene ends were 4 bases for V and 5 bases for J; bases not matched to a gene: 10.

This sequence joins TRBV5-1 and TRBJ2-2, with a weak D call TRBD1 (5 bases). The CDR3 runs 15 residues. Germline CDR1 and CDR2: SGHRS and YFSETQ. Between the trimmed V and J ends, which lost 2 bases and 5 bases, there was a span of 13 bases. The CDR3 region has the DNA TGCGCCAGCAGCTTATTTCAGGGTTCGACCGGGGAGCTGTTTTTT. It specifies CASSLFQGSTGELFF.

V gene TRBV21-1 combines with J gene TRBJ2-7; the table calls TRBD2, which could not be checked here. TRBV21-1 counts as a pseudogene. The CDR3 consists of 23 residues. CDR3 loop: CASSKGRKRRAGLAGPSSYEQYF. CDR3 coding DNA: TGTGCCAGCAGCAAAGGAAGAAAGAGGCGCGCAGGACTAGCGGGTCCTAGCTCCTACGAGCAGTACTTC.

V is TRBV19 and J is TRBJ1-2, with 9 bases aligning to TRBD1. This CDR3 has 15 residues. CDR1 LNHDA and CDR2 SQIVND come from the germline V gene (reference sequence). With V trimmed by 3 bases and J by 4 bases, 6 bases remained unmatched. The CDR3 region is CASSIPGTGTYGYTF. The DNA for the CDR3 is TGTGCCAGTAGTATCCCCGGGACAGGGACCTATGGCTACACCTTC. Filled out from reference TRBV19 and TRBJ1-2, the complete variable domain reads DGGITQSPKYLFRKEGQNVTLSCEQNLNHDAMYWYRQDPGQGLRLIYYSQIVNDFQKGDIAEGYSVSREKKESFPLTVTSAQKNPTAFYLCASSIPGTGTYGYTFGSGTRLTVV.

This clone was observed once. This chain uses TRBV27 with TRBJ2-2, with 14 bases matching TRBD2. J gave up 6 bases and V 6 bases, and 9 bases lay outside the gene matches. Germline loops: CDR1 MNHEY, CDR2 SMNVEV (reference sequence). The CDR3 length is 17 residues. In DNA form, the CDR3 reads TGTGCCAGCAGCTTCAGACTAGCGGGAGGGTGGCCCGGGGAGCTGTTTTTT. Translating it yields CASSFRLAGGWPGELFF.

This chain uses TRBV4-1 with TRBJ2-7; 7 nucleotides line up with TRBD1. The germline V gene encodes CDR1 MGHRA and CDR2 YSYEKL. The CDR3 extends over 14 amino acids. The V segment lost 3 bases and the J segment 6 bases; nucleotides outside the gene matches: 8. CDR3 sequence reads: CASSQADRDGEQYF. In DNA form, the CDR3 reads TGCGCCAGCAGCCAGGCCGACAGGGACGGCGAGCAGTACTTC.

A note on this clone: The identical CDR3 is also encoded by other nucleotide sequences in the sample. The genes are TRBV9 and TRBJ2-3; weak D call: TRBD1 (6 bases). The CDR3 sequence is 14 residues long. V lost 4 bases to trimming and J lost 1 base, with 10 bases between them. The germline gives CDR1 SGDLS, CDR2 YYNGEE. The CDR3 DNA reads TGTGCCAGCAGCCCGAGGACAGGCACAGATACGCAGTATTTT. Its translation: CASSPRTGTDTQYF.

The chain has TRBV7-2 and TRBJ1-1; D is perhaps TRBD1 (5 bases). The germline V gene has CDR1 SGHTA and CDR2 FQGNSA. Trimming removed 0 bases at V and 1 base at J, with 15 bases between. The CDR3 has 17 residues. CDR3 bases: TGTGCCAGCAGCTTAGCGGTCTTCAGGGCAGGGAACACTGAAGCTTTCTTT. Protein: CASSLAVFRAGNTEAFF. Full variable domain (missing parts from reference TRBV7-2 and TRBJ1-1): GAGVSQSPSNKVTEKGKDVELRCDPISGHTALYWYRQSLGQGLEFLIYFQGNSAPDKSGLPSDRFSAERTGGSVSTLTIQRTQQEDSAVYLCASSLAVFRAGNTEAFFGQGTRLTVV.

The V and J genes are TRBV5-8 and TRBJ2-7; D unresolved. The CDR3 is 13 residues long. With 2 bases removed from V and 2 bases from J, the gap between germline ends came to 8 bases. The germline CDR1 and CDR2 sequences are SGHTS and YDEGEE. CDR3 sequence reads: CASSFRVTYEQYF. In DNA form, the CDR3 reads TGTGCCAGCAGCTTCCGGGTTACCTACGAGCAGTACTTC.

This chain connects TRBV28 to TRBJ1-4; D is uncertain. There are 14 residues in the CDR3. Between the trimmed V and J ends, which lost 6 bases and 4 bases, there was a span of 12 bases. CDR1 and CDR2 from the germline V gene are MDHEN and SYDVKM. The DNA of the CDR3 is TGTGCCAGCAGCTCTCCGACGGTTAATGAAAAACTGTTTTTT. Amino acid sequence: CASSSPTVNEKLFF.

This clone turned up a few times. The chain couples TRBV27 to TRBJ1-6; no clear D. V lost 4 bases to trimming and J lost 7 bases, with 8 bases between them. The CDR3 is made up of 13 amino acids. CDR1 and CDR2 from the germline V gene are MNHEY and SMNVEV (reference sequence). The chain's CDR3 is CASSSQPNSPLHF. CDR3 nucleotide sequence: TGTGCCAGCAGTTCCCAGCCAAATTCACCCCTCCACTTT.